This T cell receptor (beta chain) was identified in a study of immune characterization of retroperitoneal liposarcoma. Trimming cost V 4 bases and J 1 base, with 11 bases left between them. This CDR3 contains 16 residues. Looked up from germline, CDR1 is SGHTA and CDR2 is FQGTGA. TCRdb used MiXCR to reprocess the PCR reads, holding one entry per CDR3 protein. The sample records 9,000 to 13,000 distinct CDR3 sequences, around 28% being singletons. This clonotype was seen more than once but under ten times. The receptor's source is a male donor with retroperitoneal liposarcoma. This chain connects TRBV7-3 to TRBJ2-6, with D perhaps being TRBD1 or TRBD2 (5 bases each). Sequenced input: tumor tissue. This CDR3 is CASSSLGESGANVLTF. As DNA, the CDR3 is TGTGCCAGCAGCTCCCTGGGGGAATCTGGGGCCAACGTCCTGACTTTC.